This T cell receptor (beta chain) stems from a study of blood T cells in healthy people across ages. Then a second PCR, running about 6 to 12 cycles, was carried out with a sample-barcoded 5' primer and a J-beta primer mix. There were at least 3 million CDR3-containing paired-end reads obtained from each sample. TCRdb reprocessed the 5' RACE reads via MiXCR and lists one record per CDR3 protein. The sample shows 1.8 million or so distinct CDR3 sequences, approximately 40% of them seen only once. Germline V gene sequence: CDR1 SGHTA, CDR2 FQGNSA. The CDR3 has 12 amino acids. V lost 8 bases, J lost 5 bases, and 12 bases lay in between. Study-wide results and caveats: Donors of long life had a larger count of naive CD4+ cells and greater diversity than aged donors. The study regarded diversity estimates from one million T cells as underestimates.

This clonotype was seen repeatedly, ten times or more. Its antigen is as yet unknown. This receptor was obtained from a human donor in good health. V is TRBV7-2 and J is TRBJ2-5; D is perhaps TRBD1 or TRBD2 (6 bases each). The sequenced material came from blood. The DNA for the CDR3 is TGTGCCAGCTCAGGGGCGGGGGAGACCCAGTACTTC. Translation gives CASSGAGETQYF.